This T cell receptor beta chain is drawn from a study of human T cells and chemical hapten exposure. Study-wide results and limits: There was no change with DPC sensitization in TCRs above 1 in 1000 frequency. Versus controls, expanded TCRs had significantly more large CDR3 similarity clusters.

Original analysis: Samples ranged from roughly 20,000 to 700,000 TCRs, with a median of 95,638. From the RACE reads, TCRdb called clonotypes with MiXCR, one entry per CDR3 protein. These V and J calls rely on TCRdb rather than the paper's analysis. The table includes roughly 94,000 distinct CDR3 sequences, 7.5% to 10% detected once. A word on this clonotype: Antigen unknown.

The V end was cut by 4 bases, the J end by 4 bases, with 5 bases between. Germline V gene sequence: CDR1 LGHDT, CDR2 YNNKEL (reference sequence). CDR3 length: 13 residues. Stated time point: patch test 2, 6 weeks after DPC sensitization. Described treatment: therapeutic diphenylcyclopropenone sensitization with weekly scalp DPC. Ahead of applying each patch test, blood was sampled. The TCR sequence derives from a middle-aged woman with alopecia areata. Some clones in this sample may be carry-over from other donors' samples. The chain is built from TRBV3-1 and TRBJ2-6; the D is unclear. Sequencing used whole blood, obtained in connection with sensitization to the hapten diphenylcyclopropenone (DPC). CDR3 loop: CASSRSGANVLTF. CDR3 coding DNA: TGTGCCAGCAGCCGGTCCGGGGCCAACGTCCTGACTTTC.